This record covers a single TCR beta chain. As yet, its antigen is unknown. The data were taken from a study of graft-versus-host responses after intestinal transplantation. Overall study: Multivisceral, liver-intestinal, or isolated intestinal transplants were given to recipients.

The length of the CDR3 is 16 residues. V lost 5 bases, J lost 4 bases, and 17 bases lay in between. Germline V gene lookup returns CDR1 SGHTA and CDR2 FQGNSA. Broader study findings: Individuals carrying graft-donor T cell macrochimerism showed high graft-versus-host to host-versus-graft clonal ratios in allografts.

Generated by immunoSEQ multiplex PCR, the TCRdb table keeps only in-frame clones and is missing some. This table has about 86,000 clones, roughly 90% appearing once. The TCR sequence derives from a human donor who was the organ donor for an intestinal transplant. Specimen: unstimulated CD4+ T cells sorted from spleen or lymph node cells, collected before transplant. The genes are TRBV7-2 and TRBJ2-2, with D possibly being TRBD2 (6 bases). CDR3 sequence: CASSLSRDSLTGELFF. For the CDR3, the DNA is TGTGCCAGCAGCCTATCCCGGGACTCTCTCACCGGGGAGCTGTTTTTT.